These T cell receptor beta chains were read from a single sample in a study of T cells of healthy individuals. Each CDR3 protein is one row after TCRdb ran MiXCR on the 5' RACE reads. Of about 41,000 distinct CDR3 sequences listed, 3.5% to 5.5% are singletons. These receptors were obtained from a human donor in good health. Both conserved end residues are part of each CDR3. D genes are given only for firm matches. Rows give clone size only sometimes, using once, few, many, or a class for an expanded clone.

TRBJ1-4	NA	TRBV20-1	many	TGCAGTGCCTGGGCCAATGAAAAACTGTTTTTT	CSAWANEKLFF
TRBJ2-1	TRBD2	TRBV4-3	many	TGCGCCAGCAGCCAAGGCGCCCTTTGGACTAGCGGGAGCAATGAGCAGTTCTTC	CASSQGALWTSGSNEQFF
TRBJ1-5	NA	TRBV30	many	TGTGCCTGGAGCCTTCCTGGGAAGCCCCAGCATTTT	CAWSLPGKPQHF
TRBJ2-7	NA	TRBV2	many	TGTGCCAGCAGGGGGGACGGACCCTCAGTCTACGAGCAGTACTTC	CASRGDGPSVYEQYF
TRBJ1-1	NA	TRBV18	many	TGTGCCAGCTCACAGGCTGAGAACACTGAAGCTTTCTTT	CASSQAENTEAFF
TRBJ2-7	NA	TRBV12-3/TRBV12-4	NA	TGTGCCAGCAGTTTCTTGCCCCTTCCATCCTTCTACGAGCAGTACTTC	CASSFLPLPSFYEQYF
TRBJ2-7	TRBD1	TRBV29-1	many	TGCAGCGTTGAGTCCGGGACAGGGAGTTTGGCGGGGCAGTACTTC	CSVESGTGSLAGQYF
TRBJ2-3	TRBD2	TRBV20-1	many	TGCAGTGCTAGTATACTAGCGGTCACAGATACGCAGTATTTT	CSASILAVTDTQYF
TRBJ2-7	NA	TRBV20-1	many	TGCAGTGCTAGAGACACAGGGAAGTACGAGCAGTACTTC	CSARDTGKYEQYF
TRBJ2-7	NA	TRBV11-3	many	TGTGCCAGCACCCACGGGGCTAACCAAAACGAGCAGTACTTC	CASTHGANQNEQYF
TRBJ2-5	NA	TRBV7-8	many	TGTGCCAGCAGCTTAGCGGCGGGGTTGGAGACCCAGTACTTC	CASSLAAGLETQYF
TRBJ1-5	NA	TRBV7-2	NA	TGTGCCAGCAGCTTAAGGGGCAATCAGCCCCAGCATTTT	CASSLRGNQPQHF
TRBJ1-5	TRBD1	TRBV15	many	TGTGCCACCAGCAGAGGGACAGGGGGGCGGCCCCAGCATTTT	CATSRGTGGRPQHF
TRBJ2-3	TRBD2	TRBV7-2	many	TGTGCCAGCAGCTTATCGCTAGCGGGAGGTGATACGCAGTATTTT	CASSLSLAGGDTQYF
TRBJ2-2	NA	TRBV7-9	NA	TGTGCCAGCAGCTTCCCGCAGGGCCAGGGGACCGGGGAGCTGTTTTTT	CASSFPQGQGTGELFF
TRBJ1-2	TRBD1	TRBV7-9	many	TGTGCCAGCAGCGTGGTGGTGGGACAGGGGATTTATGGCTACACCTTC	CASSVVVGQGIYGYTF
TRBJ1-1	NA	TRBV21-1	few	TGTGCCAGCAGCAAGTTGTCAGGGGACGGTGAAGCTTTCTTT	CASSKLSGDGEAFF
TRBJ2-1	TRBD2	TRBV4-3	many	TGCGCCAGCAGCTTTGAAGCGGGAGGCTACAATGAGCAGTTCTTC	CASSFEAGGYNEQFF
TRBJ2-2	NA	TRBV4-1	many	TGCGCCAGCAGCCAAGACACAGGGTTTCGTGCCGGGGAGCTGTTTTTT	CASSQDTGFRAGELFF
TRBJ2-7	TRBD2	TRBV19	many	TGTGCCAGTAGTATTAAAGCGGGGGCCTACGAGCAGTACTTC	CASSIKAGAYEQYF
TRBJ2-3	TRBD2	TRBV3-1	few	TGTGCCAGCAGCCAGAAGTTACTAGCGGGGGGCACAGATACGCAGTATTTT	CASSQKLLAGGTDTQYF
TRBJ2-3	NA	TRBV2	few	TGTGCCAGCAGCGAAAGTGGCACAGATACGCAGTATTTT	CASSESGTDTQYF
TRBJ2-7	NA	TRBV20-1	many	TGCAGTGCTAGACCATCCCGGGAGAACTCAGAGCAGTACTTC	CSARPSRENSEQYF
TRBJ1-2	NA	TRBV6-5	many	TGTGCCAGCAGTACGGGGGCGAGCTATGGCTACACCTTC	CASSTGASYGYTF
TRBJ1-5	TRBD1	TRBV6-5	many	TGTGCCAGCAGTTTCAAACAGGGGGGTCAGCCCCAGCATTTT	CASSFKQGGQPQHF
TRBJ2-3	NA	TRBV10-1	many	TGCGCCAGCAGTGAGGGCTCCGCAGTTGCGCAGTATTTT	CASSEGSAVAQYF
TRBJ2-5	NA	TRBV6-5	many	TGTGCCAGCAGTTTGGAGGGGGCAGGAGGAAAGACCCAGTACTTC	CASSLEGAGGKTQYF